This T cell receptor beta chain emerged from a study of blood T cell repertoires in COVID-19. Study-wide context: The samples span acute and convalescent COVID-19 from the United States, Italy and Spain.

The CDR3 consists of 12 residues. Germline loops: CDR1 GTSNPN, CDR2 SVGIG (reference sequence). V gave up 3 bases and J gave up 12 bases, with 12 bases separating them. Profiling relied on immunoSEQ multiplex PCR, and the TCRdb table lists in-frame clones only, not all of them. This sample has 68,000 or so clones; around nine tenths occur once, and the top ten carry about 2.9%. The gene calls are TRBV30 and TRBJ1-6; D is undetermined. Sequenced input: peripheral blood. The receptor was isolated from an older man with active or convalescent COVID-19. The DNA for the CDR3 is TGTGCCTGGAGCACCGCCGCGGGACCCCTCCACTTT. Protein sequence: CAWSTAAGPLHF.